A single TCR beta chain is shown here with its context. What it binds is not known. This specimen comes from a study of vaccination and CD4 T cells after COVID-19. Background on the study: With a range of 35 to 161, the median interval from diagnosis to drawing post-COVID samples was around 93 days. Post-vaccine sampling followed dose two by a median about 72 days (range 14 to 241). Control cultures were supplied with a CEFX pool, an HIV-1 Nef pool, or no peptide at all.

The Oncomine TCR Beta short-read assay was applied to DNA of cultured CD4+ T cells. MiXCR was run by TCRdb on the PCR reads, yielding one entry per CDR3 protein. This table holds approximately 24,000 distinct CDR3 sequences, roughly 41% found once. Study-wide points: This study had few convalescent patients and no early post-infection samples.

The CDR3 runs 15 residues. Germline V CDR1 and CDR2: DFQATT, SNEGSKA (reference sequence). With 1 base clipped from V and 6 bases from J, the junction kept 2 bases outside the gene matches. Time point given: late sampling 161 to 241 days after vaccination in a few convalescent patients. Specified treatment: roughly nine-day PBMC culture with coronavirus spike peptide pools or control peptides (ViraFEST assay). This clonotype was obtained from a human donor who had recovered from COVID-19. The sample was CD4+ T cells from blood, cultured in vitro, taken about 7 months after SARS-CoV-2 vaccination. This sequence joins TRBV20-1 and TRBJ2-3, with 15 positions matching TRBD2. The CDR3 sequence is CSARGGTSGRDTQYF. DNA for the CDR3: TGCAGTGCTAGAGGGGGGACTAGCGGGAGGGATACGCAGTATTTT.